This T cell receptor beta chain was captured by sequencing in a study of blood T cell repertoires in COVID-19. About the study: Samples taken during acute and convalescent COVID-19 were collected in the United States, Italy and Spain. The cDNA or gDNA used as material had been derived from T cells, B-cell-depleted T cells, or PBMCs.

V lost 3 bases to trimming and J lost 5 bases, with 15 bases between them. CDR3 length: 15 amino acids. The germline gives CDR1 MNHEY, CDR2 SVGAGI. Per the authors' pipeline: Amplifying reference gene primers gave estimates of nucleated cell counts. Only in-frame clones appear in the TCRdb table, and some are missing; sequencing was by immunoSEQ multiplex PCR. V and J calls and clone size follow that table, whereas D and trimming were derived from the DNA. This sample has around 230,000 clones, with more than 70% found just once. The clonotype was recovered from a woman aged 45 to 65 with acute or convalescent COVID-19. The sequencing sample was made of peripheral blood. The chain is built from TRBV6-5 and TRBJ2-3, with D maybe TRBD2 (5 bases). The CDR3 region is CASSYGGGRGDTQYF. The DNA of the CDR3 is TGTGCCAGCAGTTATGGTGGCGGACGGGGAGATACGCAGTATTTT.